Below, one T cell receptor beta chain is given with its context. Trimming at V came to 4 bases and at J to 5 bases, leaving 8 bases not matched to a gene. Germline V gene sequence: CDR1 SGHTA, CDR2 FQGNSA. The CDR3 sequence is 15 residues long. This record belongs to a study of cytomegalovirus exposure and HLA in healthy donors. The PCR contained 60 Vbeta and 13 Jbeta primers. The assay was immunoSEQ multiplex PCR, and TCRdb's table has in-frame clones only and misses some. The sample has 70,000 or so clones, 55% to 75% seen once. V and J are TRBV7-2 and TRBJ2-3; 8 bases agree with TRBD1. This sequence was found in a woman aged 25 to 45 in good health and CMV-seronegative. Source material: PBMCs. DNA of the CDR3: TGTGCCAGCAGCTGCTCGGACAGGGTTGAAGATACGCAGTATTTT. Amino acid sequence: CASSCSDRVEDTQYF.